Listed below are T cell receptor beta chains from one sample, sequenced in a study. In TCRdb, the 5' RACE reads were re-called with MiXCR into one record per CDR3 protein. The data show about 59,000 distinct CDR3 sequences, around 20% seen once. The specimen sequenced was tumor-infiltrating Tregs sorted from the breast tumor. The receptor source for this set is a female donor with breast cancer. The CDR3 runs from the conserved cysteine through the conserved F or W. A D gene is named only where the DNA matches it firmly. Only part of the rows carry a size: once, few, many, or a class if the clone is expanded.

NA,TRBJ1-4,NA,TRBV7-6,CASSLDQGYREKLFF,TGTGCCAGCAGCTTAGATCAGGGGTATCGGGAAAAACTGTTTTTT
few,TRBJ2-2,NA,TRBV5-1,CASAAGDETGELFF,TGCGCCAGCGCAGCAGGAGACGAAACCGGGGAGCTGTTTTTT
NA,TRBJ2-5,NA,TRBV24-1,CATSKGGNQETQYF,TGTGCCACCTCAAAGGGAGGCAACCAAGAGACCCAGTACTTC
NA,TRBJ2-7,NA,TRBV7-9,CASSSLQGSYEQYF,TGTGCCAGCAGCTCCCTACAGGGATCCTACGAGCAGTACTTC
NA,TRBJ2-5,TRBD2,TRBV6-6,CASSYSSGRGETQYF,TGTGCCAGCAGTTATAGTAGCGGGAGGGGGGAGACCCAGTACTTC
many,TRBJ1-6,TRBD1,TRBV20-1,CSATAGTGNSPLHF,TGCAGTGCTACGGCCGGGACAGGGAATTCACCCCTCCACTTT
few,TRBJ1-5,NA,TRBV3-1,CASSQGGSRQPQHF,TGTGCCAGCAGCCAAGGGGGCTCGCGTCAGCCCCAGCATTTT
many,TRBJ2-3,TRBD1,TRBV5-4,CASSLTGEDTQYF,TGTGCCAGCAGCTTGACAGGGGAAGATACGCAGTATTTT
many,TRBJ2-1,TRBD2,TRBV4-1,CASSQVDWLAGGYNEQFF,TGCGCCAGCAGCCAAGTGGACTGGCTAGCGGGCGGCTACAATGAGCAGTTCTTC
few,TRBJ2-3,NA,TRBV5-1,CASSSGQTGDTQYF,TGCGCCAGCAGCTCCGGACAGACGGGAGATACGCAGTATTTT
few,TRBJ1-3,NA,TRBV28,CASSWTALNTIYF,TGTGCCAGCAGTTGGACAGCTCTAAACACCATATATTTT